Sequencing of this T cell receptor beta chain was carried out in a study of PD-L1 blockade in urothelial cancer (dated by TCRdb to about 2017). General notes on the study: Therapy was started around 2014 for all patients, and atezolizumab 1,200 mg was administered intravenously every 3 weeks. About 90% of the roughly 30 patients were males with bladder-origin urothelial cancer, and about 60% of the 29 reported a prior smoking history. An ECOG performance status of 0 or 1 was recorded for the patients, and 0 to 3 prior chemotherapy regimens had been received by the patients. Blood samples were analyzed 3 weeks after the start of treatment (second dose) and 6 weeks after the start of treatment. Blood samples yielded a median of 141,255 T cells and 65,000 to 95,000 unique TCRs, with median clonality around 0.084. An exploratory multi-omic analysis was conducted of the somatic, immune and clinical correlates of response to PD-L1 blockade with atezolizumab in urothelial cancer. Pretreatment tumor samples, along with matched peripheral blood collected serially before and after atezolizumab treatment, underwent TCR sequencing. Durable clinical benefit meant progression-free survival longer than 6 months, and TCR features were also tested against progression-free and overall survival. In the same patients, whole exome sequencing and RNA sequencing of pretreatment tumors were performed in addition to TCR sequencing. Durable clinical benefit was achieved by nine patients and was not achieved by 20 patients. Approximately 30 patients had pretreatment blood TCR-seq, some 25 had at least one posttreatment blood collection, and some 25 had tumor TCR-seq. What the research found in general, with its limitations: Among patients with durable benefit, tumor-associated TCR clones showed greater expansion in peripheral blood 3 weeks after treatment started (n ≈ 23, p = 0.022). Because the sample size was small (n ≈ 30) and many exploratory analyses were performed, the results are intended to be hypothesis-generating. A pretreatment peripheral blood TCR clonality below the median was linked to improved progression-free and overall survival.

Synthetic TCR analog templates were spiked into each PCR to estimate absolute template abundance from read counts. TCRbeta CDR3 regions were amplified from genomic DNA with bias-controlled V and J gene primers using the immunoSEQ assay. Sequencing of rearranged TCRbeta segments was done at approximately 20X coverage. Per the authors' processing: Sequencing errors were corrected by clustering, and CDR3s were annotated against IMGT so that V, D and J genes could be assigned. Out-of-frame and stop-codon sequences were excluded, and only productive TCRbeta rearrangements were used in downstream analyses. Clonality was calculated as one minus the Shannon entropy normalized by the log of the number of unique productive sequences. Fisher's exact test with Benjamini-Hochberg correction, at a threshold of adjusted p below 0.01, was used to find clones that differed between time points or between blood and tumor. TCRdb stores this immuneACCESS table with in-frame sequences only. Part of the clones is absent; in the studies checked, under half of the shortfall reflects unresolved V genes, and no reason is known for the rest. From that table come the V and J calls and clone size; the DNA was used to work out D and trimming. In this sample the table shows some 40,000 clones, roughly 80% of which occur a single time. Approximately 16% of the sample belongs to the ten largest clones.

The germline V gene (reference sequence) sets CDR1 to LNHNV and CDR2 to YYDKDF. Counted from cysteine to phenylalanine, this CDR3 has 16 amino acids. This entry keeps only the CDR3 DNA: 48 bases, framed from base 1. Relative to germline, V is missing 7 bases and J is missing 2 bases, with 11 bases of the junction outside any gene match. Comments on this clone: No cognate antigen has been identified for it. No clone much larger than this one lies a single base away; base qualities are absent.

What the time point label conveys for this sample: pretreatment peripheral blood. A cohort of about 27 patients with locally advanced or metastatic urothelial carcinoma, treated at Memorial Sloan Kettering on a trial protocol, was included. Peripheral blood mononuclear cells were collected pretreatment and during treatment, with between 1 and 8 total time points obtained per patient. The Qiagen DNeasy Blood extraction kit was used to purify genomic DNA from total PBMCs and from tumor samples. PBMCs were collected pretreatment and during treatment, and were isolated and stored as previously described.

The sequence was collected from a man older than 75 with urothelial cancer. The input for sequencing was PBMCs, taken around atezolizumab (anti-PD-L1) treatment. Here the chain combines TRBV15 and TRBJ2-1; TRBD2 matches 7 bases in the middle. The bases read TGTGCCACCATCACCGGGACTATCTCAGCCTACAATGAGCAGTTCTTC. It codes for CATITGTISAYNEQFF.